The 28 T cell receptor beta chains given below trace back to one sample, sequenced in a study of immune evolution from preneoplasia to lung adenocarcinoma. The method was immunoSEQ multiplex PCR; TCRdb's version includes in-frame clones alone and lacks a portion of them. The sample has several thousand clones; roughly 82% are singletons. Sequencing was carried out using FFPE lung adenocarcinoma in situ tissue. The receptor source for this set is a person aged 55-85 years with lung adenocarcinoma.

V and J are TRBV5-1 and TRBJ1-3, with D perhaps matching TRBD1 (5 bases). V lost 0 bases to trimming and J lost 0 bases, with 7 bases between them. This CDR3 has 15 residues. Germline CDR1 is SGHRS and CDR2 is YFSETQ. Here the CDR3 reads CASSLGDFSGNTIYF. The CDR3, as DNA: TGCGCCAGCAGCTTGGGGGACTTCTCTGGAAACACCATATATTTT.

CDR3 loop: CASSPIDSPQQYF. The CDR3 nucleotides read TGTGCCAGCAGCCCCATCGACAGTCCCCAGCAGTACTTC. The J gene is TRBJ2-7, the V gene TRBV4-2, with a possible D match to TRBD1 (5 bases). V dropped 4 bases and J dropped 8 bases, with 15 bases sitting between them. CDR3 length equals 13 residues. Germline V gene sequence: CDR1 LGHNA, CDR2 YNFKEQ.

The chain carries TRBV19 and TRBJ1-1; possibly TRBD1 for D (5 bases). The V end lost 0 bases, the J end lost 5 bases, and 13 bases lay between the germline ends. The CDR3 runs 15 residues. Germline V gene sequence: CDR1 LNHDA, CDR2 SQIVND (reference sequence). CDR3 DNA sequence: TGTGCCAGTAGTATAGATACCGGTGGGACTACTGAAGCTTTCTTT. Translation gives CASSIDTGGTTEAFF.

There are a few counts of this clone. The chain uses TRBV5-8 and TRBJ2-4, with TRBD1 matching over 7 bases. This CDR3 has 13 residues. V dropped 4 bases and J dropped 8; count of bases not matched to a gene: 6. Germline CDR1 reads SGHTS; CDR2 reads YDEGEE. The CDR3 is CASSAGDRDIQYF. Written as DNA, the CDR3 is TGTGCCAGCAGCGCAGGAGACAGGGACATTCAGTACTTC. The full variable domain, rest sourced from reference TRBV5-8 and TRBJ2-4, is EAGVTQSPTHLIKTRGQQATLRCSPISGHTSVYWYQQALGLGLQFLLWYDEGEERNRGNFPPRFSGRQFPNYSSELNVNALELEDSALYLCASSAGDRDIQYFGAGTRLSVL.

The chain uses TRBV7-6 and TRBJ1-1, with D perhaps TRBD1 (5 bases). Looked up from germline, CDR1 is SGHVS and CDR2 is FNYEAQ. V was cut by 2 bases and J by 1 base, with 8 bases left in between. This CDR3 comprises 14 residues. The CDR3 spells CASSLYGGNTEAFF. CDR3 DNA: TGTGCCAGCAGCTTATATGGGGGGAACACTGAAGCTTTCTTT.

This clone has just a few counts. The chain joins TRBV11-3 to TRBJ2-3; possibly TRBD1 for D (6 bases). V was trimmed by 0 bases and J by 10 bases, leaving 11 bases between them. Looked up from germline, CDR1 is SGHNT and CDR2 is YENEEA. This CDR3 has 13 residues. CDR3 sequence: CASSLDFSGAQYF. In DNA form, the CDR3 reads TGTGCCAGCAGCTTAGACTTCTCAGGGGCGCAGTATTTT.

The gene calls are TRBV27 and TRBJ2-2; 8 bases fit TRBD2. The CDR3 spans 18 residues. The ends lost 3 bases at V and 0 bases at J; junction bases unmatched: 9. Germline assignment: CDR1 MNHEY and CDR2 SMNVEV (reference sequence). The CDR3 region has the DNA TGTGCCAGCAGTTTGCGTTCTGGCGGGGGGACGAACACCGGGGAGCTGTTTTTT. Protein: CASSLRSGGGTNTGELFF.

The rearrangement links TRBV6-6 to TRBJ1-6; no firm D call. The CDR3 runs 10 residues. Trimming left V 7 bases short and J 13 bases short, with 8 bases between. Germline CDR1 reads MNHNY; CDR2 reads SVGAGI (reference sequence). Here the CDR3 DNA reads TGTGCCAGCAATCGGTACCCCCTCCACTTT. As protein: CASNRYPLHF.

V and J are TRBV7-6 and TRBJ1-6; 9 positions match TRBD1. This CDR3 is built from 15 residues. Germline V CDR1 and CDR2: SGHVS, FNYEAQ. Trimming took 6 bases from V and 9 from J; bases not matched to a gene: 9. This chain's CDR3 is CASRPGTGKGSPLHF. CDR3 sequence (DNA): TGTGCCAGCAGACCCGGGACAGGGAAAGGTTCACCCCTCCACTTT.

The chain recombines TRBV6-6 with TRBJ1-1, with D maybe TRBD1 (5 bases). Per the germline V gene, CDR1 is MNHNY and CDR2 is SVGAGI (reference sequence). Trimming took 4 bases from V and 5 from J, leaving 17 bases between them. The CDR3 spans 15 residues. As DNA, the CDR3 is TGTGCCAGCAGTTCCTCCAGGGTGGGGGGTACTGAAGCTTTCTTT. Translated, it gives CASSSSRVGGTEAFF.

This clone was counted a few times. The CDR3 sequence is CASRKVGNTEAFF. The CDR3 DNA sequence: TGCGCCAGCAGGAAGGTGGGGAACACTGAAGCTTTCTTT. V gene TRBV5-1 combines with J gene TRBJ1-1; no firm D call. The V gene lost 5 bases and the J gene lost 1 base, with 9 bases spanning the gap. Germline CDR1 SGHRS, CDR2 YFSETQ. The CDR3 has 13 amino acids.

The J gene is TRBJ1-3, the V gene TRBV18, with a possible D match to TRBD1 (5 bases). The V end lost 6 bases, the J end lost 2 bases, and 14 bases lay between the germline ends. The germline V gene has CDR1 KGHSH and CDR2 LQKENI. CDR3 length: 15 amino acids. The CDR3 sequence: CASSREGLTGNTIYF. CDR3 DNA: TGTGCCAGCTCCCGGGAGGGACTAACTGGAAACACCATATATTTT.

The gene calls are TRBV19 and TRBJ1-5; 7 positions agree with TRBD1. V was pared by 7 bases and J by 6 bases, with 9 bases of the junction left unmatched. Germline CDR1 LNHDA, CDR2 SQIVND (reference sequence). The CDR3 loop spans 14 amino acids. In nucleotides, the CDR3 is TGTGCCAGTACGGGGGCAGGGGGAGGTCAGCCCCAGCATTTT. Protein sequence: CASTGAGGGQPQHF.

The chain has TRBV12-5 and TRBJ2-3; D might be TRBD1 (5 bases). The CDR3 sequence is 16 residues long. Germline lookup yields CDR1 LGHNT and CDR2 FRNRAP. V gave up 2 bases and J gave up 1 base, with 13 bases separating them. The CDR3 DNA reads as TGTGCTAGTGGTTTGTCCCAGGGCGTCGGCACAGATACGCAGTATTTT. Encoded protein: CASGLSQGVGTDTQYF.

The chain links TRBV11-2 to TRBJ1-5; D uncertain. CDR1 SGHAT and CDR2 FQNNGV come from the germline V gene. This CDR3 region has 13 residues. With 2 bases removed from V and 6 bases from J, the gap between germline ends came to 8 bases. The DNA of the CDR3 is TGTGCCAGCAGCTTAAACGGTGGTCAGCCCCAGCATTTT. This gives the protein CASSLNGGQPQHF.

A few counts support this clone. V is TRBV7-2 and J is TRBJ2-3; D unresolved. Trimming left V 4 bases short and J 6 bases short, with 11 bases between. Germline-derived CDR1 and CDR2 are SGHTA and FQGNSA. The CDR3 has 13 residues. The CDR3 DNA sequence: TGTGCCAGCAGCTCCCCGAAGGGTGATACGCAGTATTTT. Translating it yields CASSSPKGDTQYF.

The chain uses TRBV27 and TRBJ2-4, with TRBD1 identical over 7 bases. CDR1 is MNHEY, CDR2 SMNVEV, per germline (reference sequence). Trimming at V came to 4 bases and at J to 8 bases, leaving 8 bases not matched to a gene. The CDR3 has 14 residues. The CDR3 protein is CASSSSRGPYIQYF. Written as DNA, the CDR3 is TGTGCCAGCAGTTCCTCGAGGGGGCCATACATTCAGTACTTC.

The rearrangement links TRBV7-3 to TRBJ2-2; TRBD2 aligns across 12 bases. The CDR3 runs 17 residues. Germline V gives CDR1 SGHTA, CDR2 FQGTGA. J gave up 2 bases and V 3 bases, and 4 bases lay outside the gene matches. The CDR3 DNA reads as TGTGCCAGCAGCTTGACTAGCGGGGGCCATAACACCGGGGAGCTGTTTTTT. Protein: CASSLTSGGHNTGELFF.

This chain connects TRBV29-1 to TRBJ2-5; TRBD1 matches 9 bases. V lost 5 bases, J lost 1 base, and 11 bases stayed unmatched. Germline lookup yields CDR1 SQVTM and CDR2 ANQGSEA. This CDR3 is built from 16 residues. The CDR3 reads CSVSARDRALQETQYF. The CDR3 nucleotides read TGCAGCGTTTCCGCCCGGGACAGGGCCCTCCAAGAGACCCAGTACTTC.

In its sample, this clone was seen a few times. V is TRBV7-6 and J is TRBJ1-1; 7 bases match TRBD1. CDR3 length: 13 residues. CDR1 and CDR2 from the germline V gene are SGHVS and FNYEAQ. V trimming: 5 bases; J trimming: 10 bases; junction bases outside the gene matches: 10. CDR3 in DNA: TGTGCCAGCAGCCCGGGACTCCGACAGGGAGCTTTCTTT. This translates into CASSPGLRQGAFF.

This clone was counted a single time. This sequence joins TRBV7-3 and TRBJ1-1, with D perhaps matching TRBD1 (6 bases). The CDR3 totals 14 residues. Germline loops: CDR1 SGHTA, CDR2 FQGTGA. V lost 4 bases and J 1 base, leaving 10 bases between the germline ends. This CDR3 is CASSSGHQNTEAFF. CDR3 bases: TGTGCCAGCAGCTCGGGACACCAGAACACTGAAGCTTTCTTT.

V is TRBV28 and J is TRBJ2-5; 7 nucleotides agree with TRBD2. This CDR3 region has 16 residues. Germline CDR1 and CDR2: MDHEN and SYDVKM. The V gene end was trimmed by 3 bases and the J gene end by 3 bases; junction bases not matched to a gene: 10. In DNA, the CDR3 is TGTGCCAGCAGTTTCATATATGGGGGGGAGAAAGAGACCCAGTACTTC. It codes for CASSFIYGGEKETQYF.

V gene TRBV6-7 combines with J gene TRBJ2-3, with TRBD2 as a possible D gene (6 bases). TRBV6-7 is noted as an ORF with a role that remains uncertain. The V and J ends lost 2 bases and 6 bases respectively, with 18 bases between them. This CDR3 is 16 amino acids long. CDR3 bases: TGTGCCAGCAGTTACCCCGCTAGCGAGAAAGGGGATACGCAGTATTTT. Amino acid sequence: CASSYPASEKGDTQYF.

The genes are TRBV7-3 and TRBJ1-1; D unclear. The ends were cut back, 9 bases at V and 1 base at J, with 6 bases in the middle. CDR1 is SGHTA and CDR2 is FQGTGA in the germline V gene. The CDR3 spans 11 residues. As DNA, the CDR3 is TGTGCCAGTAGCACGAACACTGAAGCTTTCTTT. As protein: CASSTNTEAFF.

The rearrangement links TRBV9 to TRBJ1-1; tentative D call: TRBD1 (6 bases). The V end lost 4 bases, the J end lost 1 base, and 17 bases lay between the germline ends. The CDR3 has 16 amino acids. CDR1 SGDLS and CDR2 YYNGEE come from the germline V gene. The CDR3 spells CASSPGGGLGNTEAFF. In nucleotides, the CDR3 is TGTGCCAGCAGCCCCGGTGGGGGGCTGGGGAACACTGAAGCTTTCTTT.

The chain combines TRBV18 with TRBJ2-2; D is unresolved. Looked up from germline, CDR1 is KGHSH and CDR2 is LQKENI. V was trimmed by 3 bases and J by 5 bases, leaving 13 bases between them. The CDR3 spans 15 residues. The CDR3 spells CASSPLSVGTGELFF. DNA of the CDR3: TGTGCCAGCTCACCTCTTTCGGTGGGGACCGGGGAGCTGTTTTTT. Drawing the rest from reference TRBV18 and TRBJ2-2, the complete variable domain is NAGVMQNPRHLVRRRGQEARLRCSPMKGHSHVYWYRQLPEEGLKFMVYLQKENIIDESGMPKERFSAEFPKEGPSILRIQQVVRGDSAAYFCASSPLSVGTGELFFGEGSRLTVL.

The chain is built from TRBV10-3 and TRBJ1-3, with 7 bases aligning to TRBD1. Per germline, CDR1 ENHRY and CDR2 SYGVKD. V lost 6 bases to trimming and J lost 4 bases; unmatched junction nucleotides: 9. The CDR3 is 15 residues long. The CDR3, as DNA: TGTGCCATCAGACCCGGGACAGCTGGAGGAAACACCATATATTTT. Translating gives CAIRPGTAGGNTIYF.

In nucleotides, the CDR3 is TGTGCCAGCACCATAAACACAGAACGGAATCAGCCCCAGCATTTT. Amino acids: CASTINTERNQPQHF. The chain joins TRBV6-1 to TRBJ1-5, with D unclear. Trimming stripped 7 bases from V and 4 bases from J, with 17 bases between. The CDR3 runs to 15 residues. The germline V gene has CDR1 MNHNS and CDR2 SASEGT.